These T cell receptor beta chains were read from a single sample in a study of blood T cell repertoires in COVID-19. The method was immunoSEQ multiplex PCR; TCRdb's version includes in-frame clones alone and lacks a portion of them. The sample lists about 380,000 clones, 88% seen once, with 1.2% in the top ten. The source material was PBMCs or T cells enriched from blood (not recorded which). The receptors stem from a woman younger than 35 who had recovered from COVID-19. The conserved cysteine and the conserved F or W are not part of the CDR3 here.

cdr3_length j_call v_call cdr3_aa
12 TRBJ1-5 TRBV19 ASSIPGWRQPQH
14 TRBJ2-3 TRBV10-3 AISEASGGSTDTQY
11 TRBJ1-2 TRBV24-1 ATSDPTAYGYT
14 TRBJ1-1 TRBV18 ASSPPVQGANTEAF
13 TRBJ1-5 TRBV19 AASVSGYSNQPQH
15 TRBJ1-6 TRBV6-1 ASSESGGYSYNSPLH
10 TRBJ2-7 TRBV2 ASSLDRRWQY
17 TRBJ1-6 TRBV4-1 ASSQEKGQGPTYNSPLH
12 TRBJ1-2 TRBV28 ASSHHTGLHGYT
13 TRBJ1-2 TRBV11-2 ASSFYLAGGDRYT
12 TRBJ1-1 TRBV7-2 ASSSRGGNTEAF
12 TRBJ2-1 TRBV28 ASSPVGTYNEQF
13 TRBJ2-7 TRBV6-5 ASSRTPGLLYEQY
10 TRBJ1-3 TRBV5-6 ASTRAGNTIY
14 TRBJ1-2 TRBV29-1 SVEGEDSHSNYGYT
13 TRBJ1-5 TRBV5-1 ASSLDSGDNQPQH
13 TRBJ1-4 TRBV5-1 ASSEGQGAGEKLF
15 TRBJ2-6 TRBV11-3 ASSLGGRRSGANVLT
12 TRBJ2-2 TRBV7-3 ASSLTGGTGELF
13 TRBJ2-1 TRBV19 ASSSSLGGMNEQF
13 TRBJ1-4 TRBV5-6 ASSSKGQRNEKLF
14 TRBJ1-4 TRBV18 ASSPKSSDRNEKLF
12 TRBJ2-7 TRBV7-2 ASSDGGTSYEQY
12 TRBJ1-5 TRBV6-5 ASSYYSSNQPQH
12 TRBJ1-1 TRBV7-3 ASSLDRENTEAF
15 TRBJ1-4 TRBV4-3 ASSQDSQATTNEKLF
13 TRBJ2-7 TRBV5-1 ASSLGGIGSYEQY
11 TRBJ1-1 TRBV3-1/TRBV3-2 ASSRTVNTEAF
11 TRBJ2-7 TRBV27 ASSRDREHEQY
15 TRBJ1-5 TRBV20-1 SASEITGGESNQPQH
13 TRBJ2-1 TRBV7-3 ASSALAGSYNEQF
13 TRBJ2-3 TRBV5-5 ASSWTGGLTDTQY
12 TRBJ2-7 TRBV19 ASSPGTPNYEQY
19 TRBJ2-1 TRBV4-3 ASSQEVGRGTSGGFPREQF
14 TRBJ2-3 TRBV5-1 ASSVSGTGISDTQY
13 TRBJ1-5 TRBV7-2 ASSSQGGSNQPQH
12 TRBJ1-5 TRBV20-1 SASTGPSNQPQH
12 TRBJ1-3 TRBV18 ASSWTGFGNTIY
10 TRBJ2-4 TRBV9 ASSQGENIQY
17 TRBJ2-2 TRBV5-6 ASSWGPLAGASNTGELF
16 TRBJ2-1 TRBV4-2 ASSHAPPVKSSYNEQF
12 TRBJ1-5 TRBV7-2 ASRQGNSNQPQH
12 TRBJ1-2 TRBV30 AWSIRRRDYGYT
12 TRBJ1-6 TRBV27 ASSLSGQGVPLH
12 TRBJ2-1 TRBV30 AWSALASYNEQF
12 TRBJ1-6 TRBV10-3 AISAGMGNSPLH
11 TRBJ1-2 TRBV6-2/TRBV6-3 ASSRTGPTDYT
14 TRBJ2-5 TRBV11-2 ASSLADRQMGETQY